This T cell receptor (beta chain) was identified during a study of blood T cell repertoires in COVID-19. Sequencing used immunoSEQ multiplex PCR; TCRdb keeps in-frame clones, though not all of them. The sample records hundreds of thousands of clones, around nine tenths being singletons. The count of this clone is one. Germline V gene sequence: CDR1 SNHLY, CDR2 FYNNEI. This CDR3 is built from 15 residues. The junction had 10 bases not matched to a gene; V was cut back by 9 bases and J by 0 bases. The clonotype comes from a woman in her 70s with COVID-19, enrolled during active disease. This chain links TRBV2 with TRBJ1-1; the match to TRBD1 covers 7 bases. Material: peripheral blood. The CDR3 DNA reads TGTGCCAGTCGAAGAGGGGGCCTATTGAACACTGAAGCTTTCTTT. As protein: CASRRGGLLNTEAFF.